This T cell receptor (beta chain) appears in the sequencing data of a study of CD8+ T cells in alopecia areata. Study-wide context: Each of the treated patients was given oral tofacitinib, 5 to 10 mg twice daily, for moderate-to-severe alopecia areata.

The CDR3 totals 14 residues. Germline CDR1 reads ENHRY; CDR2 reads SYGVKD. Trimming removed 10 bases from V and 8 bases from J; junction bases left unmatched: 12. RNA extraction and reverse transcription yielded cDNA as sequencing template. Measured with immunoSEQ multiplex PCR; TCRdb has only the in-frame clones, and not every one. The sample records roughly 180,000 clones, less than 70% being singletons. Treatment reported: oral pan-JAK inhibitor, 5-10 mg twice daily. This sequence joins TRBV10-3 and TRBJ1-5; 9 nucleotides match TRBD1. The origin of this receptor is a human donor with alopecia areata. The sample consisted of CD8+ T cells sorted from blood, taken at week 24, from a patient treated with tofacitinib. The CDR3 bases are TGTGCCACCCATCCGGGACAGGGTATCGAGCCCCAGCATTTT. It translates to CATHPGQGIEPQHF.